This T cell receptor (beta chain) is from a study of cytomegalovirus exposure and HLA in healthy donors. Study-level information: Counted in an early data release were about 85 million unique TCRs from HLA-typed donors.

Points on this clone: Its specificity is not known.

Each donor was nominally healthy when sampled (though unrecorded immune exposures were likely). The PCR contained 60 Vbeta and 13 Jbeta primers. Generated by immunoSEQ multiplex PCR, the TCRdb table keeps only in-frame clones and is missing some. The table shows about 190,000 clones, with 70% to 80% occurring only once. Study-wide findings and caveats: The classifier was said to identify cytomegalovirus status with high specificity and sensitivity. As confirmed in vitro, a few CMV-associated chains were specific for CMV antigens.

Material: PBMCs. This TCR derives from a woman under 40 in good health and CMV-seropositive.

The CDR3 reads CASSLYVQNSEAFF. The CDR3, as DNA: TGTGCCAGCAGTTTATATGTTCAGAATTCTGAAGCTTTCTTT. V is TRBV27 and J is TRBJ1-1, with D uncertain. Between the trimmed V and J ends, which lost 1 base and 6 bases, there was a span of 12 bases. CDR1 is MNHEY and CDR2 is SMNVEV in the germline V gene (reference sequence). The CDR3 totals 14 residues.